One T cell receptor beta chain is described in this entry. This CDR3 is 10 amino acids long. V lost 7 bases and J lost 5, with 5 bases in between. CDR1 is SNHLY, CDR2 FYNNEI, per germline. The entry originates in a study of blood T cell repertoires in COVID-19. Study-wide background: COVID-19 samples, acute and convalescent, were from the United States, Italy and Spain. PBMCs, B-cell-depleted T cells, or T cells provided the cDNA or gDNA that made up the material.

Original methodology: It was from reference gene primer amplification that nucleated cell counts were estimated. The assay was immunoSEQ multiplex PCR, and TCRdb's table has in-frame clones only and misses some. The V and J calls and clone size were taken over from that table, and D and trimming were inferred from the DNA. The sample holds about 200,000 clones, approximately 91% seen once. Specimen: peripheral blood. V is TRBV2 and J is TRBJ1-2; no clear D gene. The source is a man aged 18 to 29 with active or convalescent COVID-19. CDR3 bases: TGTGCCAGCATGTTATATGGCTACACCTTC. Encoded protein: CASMLYGYTF.